This T cell receptor beta chain appears in the sequencing data of a study of regulatory T cells in long-lasting Graves disease. This clonotype was detected ten times or more. The antigen is unknown. The CDR3 sequence is 14 residues long. In germline, CDR1 is DFQATT, CDR2 SNEGSKA (reference sequence). V was pared by 2 bases and J by 1 base, with 11 bases between. The time point is: newly diagnosed GD, antithyroid drugs for less than 3 months. RNA isolated from PBMCs was used to make the TCR library. The authors drew patients from an endocrinology department in Xi'an, China. Researchers made TCR beta libraries by using iRepertoire HTBI primers and running Arm-PCR on CDR3 regions. Via MiXCR, TCRdb re-called the multiplex PCR reads, giving one row per CDR3 protein. The sample contains 680,000 or so distinct CDR3 sequences, roughly 15% of which appear only once. Points from the study as a whole: Possibly, accuracy suffered from the small sample size. With some 2,700 shared public clonotypes, persistent patients exceeded new patients, who shared roughly 920.

Separately, the same data were catalogued under a study of T cells in Graves' hyperthyroidism and ophthalmopathy. That work adds: Uncontrolled infection, other autoimmune disease, pregnancy and lactation each barred patients from inclusion.

The receptor comes from a woman aged 25 to 39 with Graves disease. The specimen was peripheral blood mononuclear cells (PBMCs), collected at new diagnosis, from a patient treated with antithyroid drugs. The chain employs TRBV20-1 and TRBJ1-1; no clear D. In nucleotides, the CDR3 is TGCAGTGCTAGATCCTCGACTGCGAACACTGAAGCTTTCTTT. Its translation: CSARSSTANTEAFF.